The entry below gives a single T cell receptor beta chain sequence along with its context. This clone was counted only a few times. Its binding antigen is unknown. The input lacks base qualities; no much larger clone sits a single base away. The record originates from a study of shared clonotypes between healthy human individuals (dated by TCRdb to 2018 to 2020). With regard to the full study: A couple of women and three men aged 18 to 49 years were included in the cohort. Blood TCR repertoires of about 5 healthy adults were deeply sequenced to estimate repertoire size and the extent of clonotype sharing between individuals. Different laboratories and diverse techniques were used to prepare libraries and sequence TCR repertoires, to increase sequencing depth and limit assay-specific biases. Between about 0.94 and 8.9 billion PBMCs per donor were obtained by leukapheresis.

Using the deep immunoSEQ assay, TCR CDR3 regions were amplified from genomic DNA by multiplex PCR. Extracted genomic DNA from each cell subset was spread evenly across all wells of several immunoSEQ 96-well plates, with each plate serving as a replicate. For unsorted PBMC, around 330 ng genomic DNA, equal to approximately 30,000 T cell genomes, was loaded into each replicate PCR. Ten immunoSEQ deep assay plates were used to sequence unsorted PBMC genomic DNA. Purified libraries were measured with a Qubit 3.0 fluorometer, size-checked on a Bioanalyzer 2100, and measured again with the KAPA Library Quantification kit. Every immunoSEQ 96-well plate was sequenced on a separate single-read 150-cycle Illumina NextSeq 550 flow cell. As for the original processing: Because only junctional sequences without quality scores were contained in the immunoSEQ output, filtering matching that applied to full-length reads could not be performed. Sequences were annotated with PyIR, a Python wrapper for IgBLAST v1.9, using IMGT germline references to assign V/J genes and CDR3. Reads with weak V/J assignments (E-value above 1e-6), missing CDR3, stop codons, out-of-frame junctions, or ambiguous translated residues were removed. V3J clonotypes were defined as sequences sharing an identical inferred V gene, J gene, and CDR3 amino acid sequence. The percentage overlap between two repertoires was calculated by dividing the number of shared unique clonotypes by the size of the smaller repertoire. Richness of each repertoire was evaluated using RTK rarefaction, the Chao1 estimator, and Recon v2.1 estimates of unobserved clonotypes. TCRdb re-hosts the immuneACCESS table, in-frame sequences only. Its copies lack some clones; in the studies checked, an unresolved V gene accounts for under half of them, and the cause for the rest is not known. V and J calls and clone size are as listed in that table; D and trimming were resolved from the DNA. The sample yields about 560,000 clones; around three quarters were counted once. Jointly, the top ten make up about 11% of the sample.

V loses 2 bases of germline sequence and J loses 4 bases, and the interval between the two ends is 7 bases. CDR1 and CDR2, looked up from the germline V gene (reference sequence), are GTSNPN and SVGIG. The CDR3 runs 12 amino acids, cysteine and phenylalanine included. Solely the CDR3 DNA is kept, with 36 bases framed from the first base. The donors were healthy, HIV-negative adults who had no recently reported acute infections or vaccinations. Only Caucasian adults living in Nashville, Tennessee, USA were represented among the donors. In the unsorted samples, 90 million or so PBMCs were counted, and genomic DNA was extracted using the QIAamp DNA Blood Mini kit. Blood was obtained by leukapheresis, after which PBMCs were separated by Ficoll-Histopaque density gradient centrifugation and cryopreserved in liquid nitrogen vapor phase. Overall study results and their limits: Sampling was restricted to blood, and TCR repertoires in tissue are likely to differ from TCR repertoires in blood. Based on pairwise subsampling, the degree of clonotype sharing among donors was expected to be affected by sequencing depth. Because the study included only a small number of donors, the genetic and exposure-history diversity represented was limited.

The sequence came from a woman aged 35 to 49 in good health. Some clones in this sample may be carry-over from other donors' samples. The specimen sequenced was PBMCs. In this chain, TRBV30 is recombined with TRBJ2-3; too little of a D gene remains to name it. The CDR3 region reads CAWSPGADTQYF. The DNA sequence is given as TGTGCCTGGAGTCCTGGAGCAGATACGCAGTATTTT.